The source of this T cell receptor beta chain is a study of T cell responses to AZD1222 COVID-19 vaccine. As for the study in general: It was second doses at about 4 or about 12 weeks that were pooled. Study findings and constraints: Repertoire samples came only from after the peak T cell response. Baseline seropositives among AZD1222 recipients totaled only 5 to 7. A rise in Spike-specific TCR breadth and depth followed two AZD1222 doses.

The protocol was immunoSEQ multiplex PCR, while the TCRdb copy is restricted to in-frame clones and leaves out a portion. Here the sample spans 55,000 to 70,000 clones, around nine tenths being singletons. CDR1 is SGHAT and CDR2 is FQNNGV in the germline V gene. This CDR3 is 15 amino acids long. V lost 2 bases and J lost 4; bases outside the gene matches: 5. Details on this clone: No antigen is known for it.

This receptor was taken from an adult in good health. Here the sequenced sample was peripheral blood, taken on day 0 of AZD1222 vaccination. The chain links TRBV11-2 to TRBJ1-1; 9 bases align to TRBD1. In DNA, the CDR3 is TGTGCCAGCAGCTTATATACAGGGGGCACCACTGAAGCTTTCTTT. This codes for CASSLYTGGTTEAFF. The whole variable domain, remainder taken from reference TRBV11-2 and TRBJ1-1, is EAGVAQSPRYKIIEKRQSVAFWCNPISGHATLYWYQQILGQGPKLLIQFQNNGVVDDSQLPKDRFSAERLKGVDSTLKIQPAKLEDSAVYLCASSLYTGGTTEAFFGQGTRLTVV.